Presented here are 32 T cell receptor beta chains from one specimen sequenced in a study of cytotoxic CD8 clonotypes in ibrutinib-treated CLL. Profiling relied on immunoSEQ multiplex PCR, and the TCRdb table lists in-frame clones only, not all of them. The data show about 160,000 clones, roughly 88% seen once. The sample consisted of PBMCs, taken at disease progression, from a patient treated with ibrutinib. These receptors originate from a human donor with chronic lymphocytic leukemia.

The chain links TRBV5-6 to TRBJ2-2; D is ambiguous. CDR1 and CDR2 (germline): SGHDT, YYEEEE. The CDR3 sequence is 12 residues long. Trimming removed 6 bases from V and 6 bases from J, with 9 bases in between. CDR3 amino acids: CASMWFAGELFF. The CDR3 region has the DNA TGTGCCAGCATGTGGTTTGCCGGGGAGCTGTTTTTT.

This clone was seen only once. V gene TRBV5-1 combines with J gene TRBJ2-5; no clear D gene. Germline loops: CDR1 SGHRS, CDR2 YFSETQ. CDR3 length: 14 residues. V was shortened by 2 bases and J by 2 bases, with 10 bases between the two germline ends. CDR3 in DNA: TGCGCCAGCAGCTTCATCCCAGGACAAGAGACCCAGTACTTC. This gives the protein CASSFIPGQETQYF.

This clone was recorded once. The chain recombines TRBV7-3 with TRBJ2-1; TRBD2 matches 7 bases. With V trimmed by 3 bases and J by 6 bases, 8 bases remained unmatched. This CDR3 has 15 residues. Looked up from germline, CDR1 is SGHTA and CDR2 is FQGTGA. CDR3 sequence reads: CASSLARGSVNEQFF. The CDR3 nucleotides are TGTGCCAGCAGCTTGGCGCGGGGGTCAGTCAATGAGCAGTTCTTC.

The rearrangement uses TRBV5-4 and TRBJ2-1; TRBD2 might be the D (6 bases). V lost 3 bases and J 7 bases, leaving 17 bases between the germline ends. From germline, CDR1 is SGHNT and CDR2 YYREEE (reference sequence). The CDR3 covers 15 residues. CDR3 amino acids: CASSSTGLMRNEQFF. For the CDR3, the DNA is TGTGCCAGCAGCTCGACGGGACTGATGAGGAATGAGCAGTTCTTC.

The genes are TRBV5-1 and TRBJ1-1; D is unresolved. The CDR3 spans 17 residues. V dropped 5 bases and J dropped 4 bases, with 24 bases sitting between them. CDR1 and CDR2 (germline): SGHRS, YFSETQ. CDR3 coding DNA: TGCGCCAGCAGGGATAGACCCTCCATTTTTACGTTCACTGAAGCTTTCTTT. This gives the protein CASRDRPSIFTFTEAFF.

This chain joins TRBV2 and TRBJ1-4, with TRBD1 matching over 7 bases. This CDR3 comprises 13 residues. Unmatched junction bases numbered 5, after V lost 5 bases and J lost 8 bases. Germline assignment: CDR1 SNHLY and CDR2 FYNNEI. The CDR3 bases are TGTGCCAGCAGTCAGCTCAGGGGGGAAAAACTGTTTTTT. This encodes CASSQLRGEKLFF.

The CDR3 DNA reads TGCGCCAGCAGCTTGGACCGCGGCCAGCCCCAGCATTTT. Its protein product is CASSLDRGQPQHF. The chain joins TRBV5-1 to TRBJ1-5; unclear D gene. Per the germline V gene, CDR1 is SGHRS and CDR2 is YFSETQ. V was cut by 0 bases and J by 7 bases, with 8 bases left in between. This CDR3 comprises 13 residues.

This CDR3 reads CASSWTSGTYEQYF. DNA for the CDR3: TGTGCCAGCAGTTGGACTAGCGGAACATACGAGCAGTACTTC. The chain has TRBV28 and TRBJ2-7; TRBD2 matches at 10 bases. Trimming at V came to 4 bases and at J to 4 bases, leaving 4 bases not matched to a gene. Germline values: CDR1 MDHEN, CDR2 SYDVKM. This CDR3 has 14 amino acids.

The J gene is TRBJ2-3, the V gene TRBV28, with TRBD1 matching 10 bases. In germline, CDR1 is MDHEN, CDR2 SYDVKM. V lost 7 bases to trimming and J lost 3 bases; unmatched junction nucleotides: 7. The CDR3 runs to 15 residues. The CDR3 region is CASTPRTGGTDTQYF. In nucleotides, the CDR3 is TGTGCCAGCACCCCCCGGACAGGGGGGACAGATACGCAGTATTTT. The full variable domain, completed using reference TRBV28 and TRBJ2-3, is DVKVTQSSRYLVKRTGEKVFLECVQDMDHENMFWYRQDPGLGLRLIYFSYDVKMKEKGDIPEGYSVSREKKERFSLILESASTNQTSMYLCASTPRTGGTDTQYFGPGTRLTVL.

The chain employs TRBV5-1 and TRBJ1-5; 9 bases are a match to TRBD1. Trimming at V came to 5 bases and at J to 5 bases, leaving 8 bases not matched to a gene. Germline V gene lookup returns CDR1 SGHRS and CDR2 YFSETQ. The CDR3 has 15 residues. The CDR3 sequence is CASRAGTGPYQPQHF. The CDR3 DNA reads as TGCGCCAGCAGGGCCGGGACAGGGCCCTATCAGCCCCAGCATTTT. Looking up the rest from reference TRBV5-1 and TRBJ1-5 gives the full variable domain: KAGVTQTPRYLIKTRGQQVTLSCSPISGHRSVSWYQQTPGQGLQFLFEYFSETQRNKGNFPGRFSGRQFSNSRSEMNVSTLELGDSALYLCASRAGTGPYQPQHFGDGTRLSIL.

This chain joins TRBV11-2 and TRBJ1-3, with unresolved D. V lost 8 bases and J 0 bases, leaving 11 bases between the germline ends. The CDR3 runs 14 residues. Germline V gene lookup returns CDR1 SGHAT and CDR2 FQNNGV. The CDR3 here is CASLKESSGNTIYF. CDR3 in DNA: TGTGCCAGCCTAAAGGAGTCCTCTGGAAACACCATATATTTT.

As for this clone: The sample contains more than one DNA sequence encoding this CDR3. The rearrangement joins TRBV19 to TRBJ1-2, with 9 bases identical to TRBD1. V trimming: 4 bases; J trimming: 5 bases; junction bases outside the gene matches: 5. The CDR3 runs 14 residues. Germline V CDR1 and CDR2: LNHDA, SQIVND (reference sequence). The CDR3 here is CASSTPGQGYGYTF. The CDR3 DNA is TGTGCCAGTAGTACCCCGGGACAGGGTTATGGCTACACCTTC.

This chain connects TRBV7-3 to TRBJ1-2; the match to TRBD1 covers 7 bases. The CDR3 extends over 15 amino acids. V shed 5 bases, J shed 2 bases, and the junction held 8 bases outside the gene matches. Germline values: CDR1 SGHTA, CDR2 FQGTGA. In DNA, the CDR3 is TGTGCCAGCAGCCCAAGCCCGGGACAGAACTATGGCTACACCTTC. It encodes CASSPSPGQNYGYTF.

V and J are TRBV21-1 and TRBJ2-7. TRBV21-1 is shown as a pseudogene. The CDR3 sequence is 12 residues long. As DNA, the CDR3 is TGTGCCAGCCTTAAGGTGGCCTACGAGCAGTACTTC. This codes for CASLKVAYEQYF.

The CDR3 sequence is CASSQSSYEQYF. The CDR3 DNA is TGTGCCAGCAGTCAAAGCTCCTACGAGCAGTACTTC. This chain uses TRBV5-6 with TRBJ2-7; D gene ambiguous. V was clipped by 5 bases and J by 0 bases, with 6 bases between them. The CDR3 contains 12 residues. Looked up from germline, CDR1 is SGHDT and CDR2 is YYEEEE. Drawing the rest from reference TRBV5-6 and TRBJ2-7, the complete variable domain is DAGVTQSPTHLIKTRGQQVTLRCSPKSGHDTVSWYQQALGQGPQFIFQYYEEEERQRGNFPDRFSGHQFPNYSSELNVNALLLGDSALYLCASSQSSYEQYFGPGTRLTVT.

This clone was observed a handful of times. The gene calls are TRBV29-1 and TRBJ2-7; TRBD2 might be the D (7 bases). The V end lost 6 bases, the J end lost 12 bases, and 21 bases lay between the germline ends. Per the germline V gene, CDR1 is SQVTM and CDR2 is ANQGSEA. This CDR3 has 12 residues. CDR3 bases: TGCAGCGTCAAGCTCGGGGGGCCACGACCGTACTTC. It is translated as CSVKLGGPRPYF.

The rearrangement links TRBV5-1 to TRBJ2-1; 11 bases align to TRBD2. The ends lost 3 bases at V and 3 bases at J; junction bases unmatched: 5. The CDR3 runs to 16 residues. Germline CDR1 reads SGHRS; CDR2 reads YFSETQ. The CDR3 bases are TGCGCCAGCAGCTCGAATAGCGGGAGGGTCTACAATGAGCAGTTCTTC. Residues: CASSSNSGRVYNEQFF.

The J gene is TRBJ1-4, the V gene TRBV11-2, with TRBD1 matching 10 bases. V trimming: 5 bases; J trimming: 6 bases; junction bases outside the gene matches: 6. The CDR3 runs 15 residues. The V gene's germline CDR1 is SGHAT and CDR2 FQNNGV. For the CDR3, the DNA is TGTGCCAGCAGCCAGACAGGGGGCGGGTATGAAAAACTGTTTTTT. Translated: CASSQTGGGYEKLFF.

The V gene is TRBV6-1, the J gene TRBJ1-5; D is uncertain. V was cut by 5 bases and J by 3 bases, with 11 bases left in between. Per germline, CDR1 MNHNS and CDR2 SASEGT. The CDR3 totals 14 residues. The CDR3 sequence: CASSYLGNNQPQHF. The CDR3 DNA reads as TGTGCCAGCAGTTATCTAGGGAACAATCAGCCCCAGCATTTT.

Concerning this clone itself: The sample holds other DNA sequences that translate to the same CDR3. This chain joins TRBV7-9 and TRBJ1-5; D is unclear. CDR1 SEHNR and CDR2 FQNEAQ come from the germline V gene (reference sequence). The V end lost 1 base, the J end lost 6 bases, and 4 bases lay between the germline ends. The CDR3 loop spans 12 amino acids. In nucleotides, the CDR3 is TGTGCCAGCAGCTTAGAAGCTCAGCCCCAGCATTTT. As protein: CASSLEAQPQHF.

This chain connects TRBV2 to TRBJ2-1; 10 bases agree with TRBD2. Germline V gene data show CDR1 as SNHLY and CDR2 as FYNNEI. CDR3 length: 18 amino acids. V was clipped by 2 bases and J by 9 bases; unmatched bases: 16. CDR3: CASSESPPSGSLQSEQFF. The CDR3 DNA follows: TGTGCCAGCAGTGAATCTCCCCCTAGCGGGAGTCTCCAGAGTGAGCAGTTCTTC.

The rearrangement uses TRBV4-1 and TRBJ1-2; 9 nucleotides line up with TRBD1. This CDR3 is 16 amino acids long. The V gene's germline CDR1 is MGHRA and CDR2 YSYEKL. V was clipped by 0 bases and J by 4 bases; unmatched bases: 6. The CDR3 sequence: CASSQERGTGIYGYTF. CDR3 in DNA: TGCGCCAGCAGCCAAGAGAGGGGGACAGGGATCTATGGCTACACCTTC.

The chain employs TRBV7-9 and TRBJ2-1; TRBD2 might be the D (6 bases). The CDR3 covers 17 residues. V was cut by 3 bases and J by 0 bases, with 15 bases left in between. Germline V gene data show CDR1 as SEHNR and CDR2 as FQNEAQ (reference sequence). The DNA of the CDR3 is TGTGCCAGCAGCTTCGAAGGGACTTCTAGCTCCTACAATGAGCAGTTCTTC. It is translated as CASSFEGTSSSYNEQFF. Complete variable domain (other parts from reference TRBV7-9 and TRBJ2-1): DTGVSQNPRHKITKRGQNVTFRCDPISEHNRLYWYRQTLGQGPEFLTYFQNEAQLEKSRLLSDRFSAERPKGSFSTLEIQRTEQGDSAMYLCASSFEGTSSSYNEQFFGPGTRLTVL.

This chain links TRBV7-9 with TRBJ2-7, with D possibly matching TRBD1 (5 bases). This CDR3 has 12 amino acids. Trimming cost V 5 bases and J 7 bases, with 12 bases left between them. The germline CDR1 and CDR2 sequences are SEHNR and FQNEAQ (reference sequence). The CDR3 DNA is TGTGCCAGCAGCCCAAGGGGCGAAGAGCAGTACTTC. This codes for CASSPRGEEQYF.

The chain links TRBV27 to TRBJ2-7, with 8 bases identical to TRBD1. The CDR3 is 15 residues long. Unmatched junction bases numbered 7, after V lost 4 bases and J lost 2 bases. Germline V gives CDR1 MNHEY, CDR2 SMNVEV (reference sequence). The chain's CDR3 is CASSYRTGMTYEQYF. CDR3 DNA: TGTGCCAGCAGTTACCGGACAGGGATGACCTACGAGCAGTACTTC.

The chain uses TRBV6-5 and TRBJ1-2; 12 bases are shared with TRBD1. The CDR3 sequence is 16 residues long. J gave up 5 bases and V 4 bases, and 8 bases lay outside the gene matches. Looked up from germline, CDR1 is MNHEY and CDR2 is SVGAGI. As DNA, the CDR3 is TGTGCCAGCAGTTTATTCGGGACAGGGGGCGAATATGGCTACACCTTC. Translating gives CASSLFGTGGEYGYTF.

The rearrangement joins TRBV2 to TRBJ2-7, with D hard to call. Between the trimmed V and J ends, which lost 8 bases and 1 base, there was a span of 6 bases. Germline V gives CDR1 SNHLY, CDR2 FYNNEI. CDR3 length: 11 amino acids. CDR3 nucleotide sequence: TGTGCCAGCGCAGGTTCCTACGAGCAGTACTTC. Translated, it gives CASAGSYEQYF.

The chain carries TRBV28 and TRBJ1-1, with 8 nucleotides matching TRBD1. Germline V gene data show CDR1 as MDHEN and CDR2 as SYDVKM. The V and J ends lost 2 bases and 0 bases, in that order; junction bases with no gene match: 5. The CDR3 is 16 residues long. The CDR3 here is CASSLQGAPLNTEAFF. The CDR3 DNA sequence: TGTGCCAGCAGTTTACAGGGGGCACCGTTGAACACTGAAGCTTTCTTT.

This clone was found a few times. This chain joins TRBV7-9 and TRBJ2-1, with TRBD2 as a possible D gene (6 bases). V shed 5 bases and J shed 10 bases, with 21 bases lying between them. CDR3 length: 15 residues. Germline V gives CDR1 SEHNR, CDR2 FQNEAQ (reference sequence). CDR3 loop: CASSDTLREYWEQFF. DNA of the CDR3: TGTGCCAGCAGCGACACACTACGGGAGTATTGGGAGCAGTTCTTC.

This clone was seen just once. The chain carries TRBV28 and TRBJ1-2; TRBD1 is a possible D gene (6 bases). Trimming shortened V by 7 bases and J by 3 bases, and 18 bases separated the two germline ends. CDR3 length equals 15 residues. Germline-derived CDR1 and CDR2 are MDHEN and SYDVKM. As DNA, the CDR3 is TGTGCCAGCACGGCAGGGGCCTCGAACGACTATGGCTACACCTTC. Its translation is CASTAGASNDYGYTF.

The chain employs TRBV6-5 and TRBJ2-7; D ambiguous. The CDR3 totals 14 residues. Germline lookup yields CDR1 MNHEY and CDR2 SVGAGI. Trimming removed 2 bases from V and 0 bases from J, with 8 bases in between. The CDR3 coding sequence is TGTGCCAGCAGTTACAAGGCACACTCCTACGAGCAGTACTTC. Encoded protein: CASSYKAHSYEQYF.

The chain couples TRBV5-1 to TRBJ2-1; weak D call: TRBD2 (6 bases). Trimming took 0 bases from V and 5 from J, leaving 15 bases between them. CDR1 is SGHRS, CDR2 YFSETQ, per germline. This CDR3 has 16 amino acids. The CDR3: CASSLAASAVNNEQFF. As DNA, the CDR3 is TGCGCCAGCAGCTTGGCAGCTAGCGCCGTAAACAATGAGCAGTTCTTC. The variable domain in full, completed from reference TRBV5-1 and TRBJ2-1, reads KAGVTQTPRYLIKTRGQQVTLSCSPISGHRSVSWYQQTPGQGLQFLFEYFSETQRNKGNFPGRFSGRQFSNSRSEMNVSTLELGDSALYLCASSLAASAVNNEQFFGPGTRLTVL.